This is a list of T cell receptor beta chains from one sample in a study of cytomegalovirus exposure and HLA in healthy donors. The repertoire was sequenced with immunoSEQ multiplex PCR; TCRdb's copy has only in-frame clones and lacks some. With under 200,000 clones in the sample, the ten largest clones hold 2.1%. Material: PBMCs. These receptors were taken from a man aged 25-45 years in good health and CMV-seronegative. Both conserved end residues are part of each CDR3.

V gene	J gene	CDR3 protein
TRBV7-9	TRBJ2-6	CASSLVYTGGSSGANVLTF
TRBV15	TRBJ2-2	CATSRDKLAGGGNTGELFF
TRBV19	TRBJ2-3	CATTPRRSGRTDTQYF
TRBV30	TRBJ1-2	CAWSVRGAGINYGYTF
TRBV5-1	TRBJ2-1	CASSADGRGRDEQFF
TRBV18	TRBJ1-4	CASSPERDEKLFF
TRBV18	TRBJ2-1	CASSPPGRGVNEQFF
TRBV10-3	TRBJ2-1	CAISDRGGNEQFF
TRBV7-9	TRBJ1-2	CASSLEEGNRARGYTF
TRBV27	TRBJ2-1	CASSLSSVNEQFF
TRBV10-1	TRBJ2-7	CASSESKTGTLEQYF